Following are 9 T cell receptor beta chains from one sample sequenced in a study of blood T cell repertoires in COVID-19. Sequenced by immunoSEQ multiplex PCR; TCRdb stores in-frame clones only, minus some. The table records 150,000 to 200,000 clones, around 84% of them present only once. Sequences were obtained from PBMCs or T cells enriched from blood (not recorded which). These TCRs come from a woman in her 30s who had been exposed to COVID-19.

This chain connects TRBV2 to TRBJ1-2, with 7 bases lining up with TRBD1. V shed 7 bases and J 5 bases; nucleotides not matched to a gene: 4. The CDR3 consists of 12 residues. Looked up from germline, CDR1 is SNHLY and CDR2 is FYNNEI. CDR3 residues: CASKGAIYGYTF. The CDR3 coding sequence is TGTGCCAGCAAGGGGGCTATTTATGGCTACACCTTC.

This chain uses TRBV29-1 with TRBJ2-5, with a weak D call TRBD1 (6 bases). Germline CDR1 SQVTM, CDR2 ANQGSEA. The CDR3 runs 13 residues. The V end was cut by 5 bases, the J end by 5 bases, with 15 bases between. CDR3 nucleotides: TGCAGCGTTTACAGGGAGCGTCCTGAGACCCAGTACTTC. Amino acids: CSVYRERPETQYF.

The V gene is TRBV2, the J gene TRBJ1-1, with TRBD1 identical over 9 bases. The germline V gene has CDR1 SNHLY and CDR2 FYNNEI. V was pared by 6 bases and J by 4 bases, with 3 bases of the junction left unmatched. This CDR3 has 13 residues. The CDR3 sequence is CASSDRGITEAFF. As DNA, the CDR3 is TGTGCCAGCAGCGACAGGGGGATCACTGAAGCTTTCTTT.

The rearrangement uses TRBV7-2 and TRBJ2-3; 8 bases are a match to TRBD2. There are 14 residues in the CDR3. Germline V gives CDR1 SGHTA, CDR2 FQGNSA. Trimming at V came to 7 bases and at J to 5 bases, leaving 8 bases not matched to a gene. The CDR3 loop is CASTLGGAKDTQYF. DNA of the CDR3: TGTGCCAGCACCCTCGGGGGGGCCAAAGATACGCAGTATTTT. Combining the CDR3 with reference TRBV7-2 and TRBJ2-3 gives the whole variable domain GAGVSQSPSNKVTEKGKDVELRCDPISGHTALYWYRQSLGQGLEFLIYFQGNSAPDKSGLPSDRFSAERTGGSVSTLTIQRTQQEDSAVYLCASTLGGAKDTQYFGPGTRLTVL.

V gene TRBV7-2 combines with J gene TRBJ2-7; no firm D call. Looked up from germline, CDR1 is SGHTA and CDR2 is FQGNSA. The V gene lost 3 bases and the J gene lost 3 bases, with 9 bases spanning the gap. This CDR3 has 13 amino acids. The CDR3 spells CASSFLSLYEQYF. As DNA, the CDR3 is TGTGCCAGCAGCTTCCTTTCCCTCTACGAGCAGTACTTC.

The gene calls are TRBV6-5 and TRBJ2-2, with D hard to call. Germline CDR1 reads MNHEY; CDR2 reads SVGAGI. This CDR3 comprises 12 residues. V lost 7 bases to trimming and J lost 8 bases, with 11 bases between them. The CDR3 sequence is CASTTVLGELFF. The CDR3, as DNA: TGTGCCAGCACCACAGTGCTGGGGGAGCTGTTTTTT.

V is TRBV2 and J is TRBJ2-2, with a tentative D call TRBD2 (6 bases). This CDR3 has 18 amino acids. Deletions cut 5 bases from V and 0 bases from J, with 19 bases between. Germline-derived CDR1 and CDR2 are SNHLY and FYNNEI. The CDR3 protein is CASSLSPGRLANTGELFF. The DNA for the CDR3 is TGTGCCAGCAGTCTCAGTCCCGGGAGACTCGCGAACACCGGGGAGCTGTTTTTT.

This clone was observed a few times. V usage is TRBV2 and J usage is TRBJ2-2; 9 nucleotides match TRBD2. The CDR3 loop spans 16 amino acids. The V gene's germline CDR1 is SNHLY and CDR2 FYNNEI. Trimming took 8 bases from V and 1 from J; bases not matched to a gene: 8. The CDR3 DNA sequence: TGTGCCAGCCACTTGGCAGCGGGGGGGAACACCGGGGAGCTGTTTTTT. Residues: CASHLAAGGNTGELFF.

There are a few counts of this clone. The chain recombines TRBV30 with TRBJ1-1, with 9 bases aligning to TRBD1. V lost 1 base to trimming and J lost 4 bases; unmatched junction nucleotides: 10. The CDR3 spans 16 residues. Germline CDR1 and CDR2: GTSNPN and SVGIG (reference sequence). In DNA, the CDR3 is TGTGCCTGGAGTGCTCGGACAGGGGTAGCTAGCACTGAAGCTTTCTTT. Its protein is CAWSARTGVASTEAFF.